A selection of T cell receptor beta chains follows, all from one sample in a study of blood T cell repertoires in COVID-19. Method: immunoSEQ multiplex PCR; TCRdb's copy keeps in-frame clones and lacks some. The sample has tens of thousands of clones, 80% to 90% seen once. Sequences were obtained from PBMCs or T cells enriched from blood (not recorded which). The receptors derive from a woman in her 40s with acute COVID-19. The CDR3 runs from the conserved cysteine through the conserved F or W.

V | CDR3
TRBV28 | CASSLWPSNEQYF
TRBV5-5 | CASSAGGDRQNEKLFF
TRBV10-1 | CASSQGRNSPLHF
TRBV3-1/TRBV3-2 | CASSHYDGGIGNTIYF
TRBV7-9 | CASSLTGTNYGYTF
TRBV3-1/TRBV3-2 | CASSQVNTNEKLFF
TRBV1 | CTSSGLAETDTQYF
TRBV29-1 | CSGTQGYGSGEQYF
TRBV5-6 | CASSSETSGGAWDTQYF
TRBV27 | CASSSGTSGWDTQYF
TRBV6-2/TRBV6-3 | CASSGPRDTGELFF
TRBV28 | CASSPLDRVNTEAFF
TRBV7-2 | CASSLGGSADHNTEAFF
TRBV5-1 | CASSYDDTPGFQQYF
TRBV28 | CASTGSFTGNTIYF
TRBV11-2 | CASSSPSDSHYEQYF
TRBV5-4 | CASSLSAGKTYEQYF
TRBV29-1 | CSVGTGGGQPQHF
TRBV7-3 | CASSLKPIFGTGGRETQYF
TRBV19 | CASSPGGGDKAQHF
TRBV19 | CASSITGGNTEAFF
TRBV28 | CASSLGGQGNYGYTF
TRBV4-2 | CASSHRTGLLYGYTF
TRBV9 | CASSVVQANTEAFF
TRBV6-6 | CASSQYRSGIGETQYF
TRBV5-1 | CASSQDRDYGYTF
TRBV4-1 | CASGDRANSGNTIYF
TRBV29-1 | CSVSGLAGGMYNEQFF
TRBV18 | CASSPQISQPQHF
TRBV12-5 | CASGLVKEGQGRYNEQFF
TRBV27 | CASSSPGSGETQYF
TRBV7-9 | CASSPDRSPVIEQYF
TRBV6-4 | CASSALSGRAQVGFTQPQHF
TRBV6-5 | CASSYSGGSGNTIYF
TRBV6-2/TRBV6-3 | CASSPLAGDTGELFF
TRBV7-9 | CASSLNRASYTF
TRBV12-3/TRBV12-4 | CASTTGYEQYF
TRBV29-1 | CSASDRAPEAFF
TRBV5-1 | CASSLGYRTGELFF
TRBV5-1 | CASSLVGGDYSYEQYF
TRBV29-1 | CSVGQGTGELFF
TRBV28 | CASLDRGPGKNIQYF
TRBV5-8 | CASSSTQGWGSPLHF
TRBV28 | CASSGDRTSGRPGELFF
TRBV11-2 | CASSLVSGNTDTQYF